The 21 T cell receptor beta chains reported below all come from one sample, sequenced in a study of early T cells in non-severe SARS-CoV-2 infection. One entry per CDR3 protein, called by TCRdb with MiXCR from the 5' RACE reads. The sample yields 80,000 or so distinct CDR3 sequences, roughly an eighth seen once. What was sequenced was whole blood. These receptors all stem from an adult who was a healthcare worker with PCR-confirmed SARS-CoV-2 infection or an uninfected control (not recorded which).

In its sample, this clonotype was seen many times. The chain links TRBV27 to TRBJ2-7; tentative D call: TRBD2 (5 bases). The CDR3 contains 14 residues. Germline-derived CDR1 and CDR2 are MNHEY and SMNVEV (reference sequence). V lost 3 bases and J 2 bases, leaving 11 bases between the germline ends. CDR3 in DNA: TGTGCCAGCAGTTTCGCTAGCAGTACCTACGAGCAGTACTTC. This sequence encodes CASSFASSTYEQYF.

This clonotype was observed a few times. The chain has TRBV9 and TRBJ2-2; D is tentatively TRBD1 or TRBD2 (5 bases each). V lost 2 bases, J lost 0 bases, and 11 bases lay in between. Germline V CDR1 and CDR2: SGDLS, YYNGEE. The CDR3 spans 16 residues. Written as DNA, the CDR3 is TGTGCCAGCAGCGTGGGGACGGACGCGAACACCGGGGAGCTGTTTTTT. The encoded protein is CASSVGTDANTGELFF.

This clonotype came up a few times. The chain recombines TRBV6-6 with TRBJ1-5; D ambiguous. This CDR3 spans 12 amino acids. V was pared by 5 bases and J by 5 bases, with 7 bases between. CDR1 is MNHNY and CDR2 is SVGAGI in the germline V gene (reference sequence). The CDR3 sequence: CASSTTDQPQHF. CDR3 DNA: TGTGCCAGCAGTACGACTGATCAGCCCCAGCATTTT.

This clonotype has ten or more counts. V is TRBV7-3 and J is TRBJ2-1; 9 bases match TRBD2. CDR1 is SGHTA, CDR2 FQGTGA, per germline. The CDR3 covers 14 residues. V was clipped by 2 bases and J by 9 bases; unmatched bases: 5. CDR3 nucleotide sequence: TGTGCCAGCAGCTTAGCTAGCGGGAAGGTTGAGCAGTTCTTC. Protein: CASSLASGKVEQFF.

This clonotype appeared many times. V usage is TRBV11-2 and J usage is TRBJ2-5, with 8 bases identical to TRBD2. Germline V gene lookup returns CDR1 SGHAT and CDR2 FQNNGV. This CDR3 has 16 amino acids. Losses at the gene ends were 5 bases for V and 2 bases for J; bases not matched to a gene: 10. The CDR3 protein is CASSPRTGGGQETQYF. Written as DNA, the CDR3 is TGTGCCAGCAGCCCCCGTACGGGGGGGGGGCAAGAGACCCAGTACTTC.

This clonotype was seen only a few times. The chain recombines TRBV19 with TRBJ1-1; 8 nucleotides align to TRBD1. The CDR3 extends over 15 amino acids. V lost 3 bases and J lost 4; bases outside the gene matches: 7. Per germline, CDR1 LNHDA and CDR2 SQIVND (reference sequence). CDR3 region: CASSIRAGGFTEAFF. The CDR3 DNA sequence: TGTGCCAGTAGTATTAGGGCAGGGGGCTTCACTGAAGCTTTCTTT.

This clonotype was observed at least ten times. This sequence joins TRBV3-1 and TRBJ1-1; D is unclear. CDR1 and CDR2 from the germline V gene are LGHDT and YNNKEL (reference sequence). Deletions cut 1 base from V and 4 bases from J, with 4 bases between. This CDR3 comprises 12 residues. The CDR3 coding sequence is TGTGCCAGCAGCCAAGGGCGCACTGAAGCTTTCTTT. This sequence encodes CASSQGRTEAFF.

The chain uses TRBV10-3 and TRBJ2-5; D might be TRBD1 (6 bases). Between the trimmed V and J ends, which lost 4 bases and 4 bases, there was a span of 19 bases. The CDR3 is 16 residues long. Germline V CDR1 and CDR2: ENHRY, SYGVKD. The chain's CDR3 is CAISVEVAGVSETQYF. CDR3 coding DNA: TGTGCCATCAGTGTCGAGGTGGCAGGGGTATCAGAGACCCAGTACTTC.

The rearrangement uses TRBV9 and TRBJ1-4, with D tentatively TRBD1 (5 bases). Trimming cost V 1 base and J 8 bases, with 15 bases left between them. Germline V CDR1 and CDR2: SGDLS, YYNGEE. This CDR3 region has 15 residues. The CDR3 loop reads CASSVRGSSGEKLFF. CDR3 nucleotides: TGTGCCAGCAGCGTACGCGGATCTTCAGGGGAAAAACTGTTTTTT.

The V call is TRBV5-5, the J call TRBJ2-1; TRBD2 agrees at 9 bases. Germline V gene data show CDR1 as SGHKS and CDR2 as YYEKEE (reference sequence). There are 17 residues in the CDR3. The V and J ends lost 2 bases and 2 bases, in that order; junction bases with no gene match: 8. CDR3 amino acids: CASSFGVGTSPYNEQFF. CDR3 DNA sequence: TGTGCCAGCAGCTTTGGGGTGGGGACTAGCCCCTACAATGAGCAGTTCTTC. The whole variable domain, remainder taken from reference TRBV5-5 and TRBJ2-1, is DAGVTQSPTHLIKTRGQQVTLRCSPISGHKSVSWYQQVLGQGPQFIFQYYEKEERGRGNFPDRFSARQFPNYSSELNVNALLLGDSALYLCASSFGVGTSPYNEQFFGPGTRLTVL.

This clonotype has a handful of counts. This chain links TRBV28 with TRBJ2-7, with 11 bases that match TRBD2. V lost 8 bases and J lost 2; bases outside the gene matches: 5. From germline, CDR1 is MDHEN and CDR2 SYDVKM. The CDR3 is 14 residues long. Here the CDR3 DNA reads TGTGCCAGCCAGACTAGCGGGGCTGCCTACGAGCAGTACTTC. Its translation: CASQTSGAAYEQYF.

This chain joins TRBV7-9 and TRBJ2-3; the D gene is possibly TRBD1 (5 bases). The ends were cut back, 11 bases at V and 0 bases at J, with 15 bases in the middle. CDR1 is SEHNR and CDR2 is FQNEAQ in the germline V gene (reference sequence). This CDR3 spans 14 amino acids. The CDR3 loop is CACDSYSSTDTQYF. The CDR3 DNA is TGTGCCTGTGACAGCTACTCGAGCACAGATACGCAGTATTTT.

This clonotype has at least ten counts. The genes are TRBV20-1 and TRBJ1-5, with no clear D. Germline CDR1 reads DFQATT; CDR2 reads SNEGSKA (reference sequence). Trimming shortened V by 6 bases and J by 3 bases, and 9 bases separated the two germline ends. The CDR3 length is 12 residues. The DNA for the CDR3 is TGCAGTGCCCGCAGCTCCAATCAGCCCCAGCATTTT. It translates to CSARSSNQPQHF.

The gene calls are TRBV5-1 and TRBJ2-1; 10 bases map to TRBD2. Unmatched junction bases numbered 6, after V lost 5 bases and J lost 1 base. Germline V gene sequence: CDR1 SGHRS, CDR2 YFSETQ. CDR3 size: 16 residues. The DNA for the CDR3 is TGCGCCAGCAGTCCTAGCGGGGGTGGTTCCTACAATGAGCAGTTCTTC. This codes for CASSPSGGGSYNEQFF.

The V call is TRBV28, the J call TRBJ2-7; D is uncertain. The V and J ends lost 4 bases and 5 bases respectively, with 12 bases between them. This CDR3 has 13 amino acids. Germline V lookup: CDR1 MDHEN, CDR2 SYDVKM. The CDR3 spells CASSSRVSHEQYF. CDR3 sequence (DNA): TGTGCCAGCAGTTCTCGGGTTAGCCACGAGCAGTACTTC.

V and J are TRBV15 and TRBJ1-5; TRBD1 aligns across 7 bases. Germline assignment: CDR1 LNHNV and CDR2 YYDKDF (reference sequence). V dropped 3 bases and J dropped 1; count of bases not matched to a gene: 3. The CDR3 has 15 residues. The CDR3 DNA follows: TGTGCCACCAGCAGCTTGGACAGGAGCAATCAGCCCCAGCATTTT. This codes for CATSSLDRSNQPQHF.

CDR3 DNA sequence: TGCGCCAGCAGCCCTGGACAGGGTAATTACGAGCAGTACTTC. Protein sequence: CASSPGQGNYEQYF. The V gene is TRBV10-2, the J gene TRBJ2-7, with 8 nucleotides matching TRBD1. Germline assignment: CDR1 WSHSY and CDR2 SAAADI. Germline trimming cut 6 bases from V and 4 bases from J; bases unmatched to any gene: 8. This CDR3 contains 14 residues.

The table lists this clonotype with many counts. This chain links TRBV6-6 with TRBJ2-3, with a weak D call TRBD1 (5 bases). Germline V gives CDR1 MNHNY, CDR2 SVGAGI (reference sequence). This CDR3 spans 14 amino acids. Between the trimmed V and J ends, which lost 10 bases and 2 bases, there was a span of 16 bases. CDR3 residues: CATALGPTTDTQYF. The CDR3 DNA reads TGTGCCACCGCGCTGGGGCCGACCACAGATACGCAGTATTTT.

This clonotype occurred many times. The CDR3 here is CASTRDGGRVSTDTQYF. CDR3 bases: TGTGCCAGCACCCGAGACGGCGGGAGGGTTAGCACAGATACGCAGTATTTT. The chain links TRBV5-4 to TRBJ2-3; 9 bases are shared with TRBD2. V was clipped by 6 bases and J by 0 bases; unmatched bases: 11. There are 17 residues in the CDR3. CDR1 is SGHNT and CDR2 is YYREEE in the germline V gene (reference sequence).

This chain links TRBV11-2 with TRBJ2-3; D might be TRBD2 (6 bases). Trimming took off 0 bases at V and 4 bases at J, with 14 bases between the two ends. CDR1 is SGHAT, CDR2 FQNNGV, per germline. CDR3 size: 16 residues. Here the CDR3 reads CASSLDRGGPADTQYF. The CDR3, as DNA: TGTGCCAGCAGCTTAGATCGAGGAGGGCCTGCAGATACGCAGTATTTT.

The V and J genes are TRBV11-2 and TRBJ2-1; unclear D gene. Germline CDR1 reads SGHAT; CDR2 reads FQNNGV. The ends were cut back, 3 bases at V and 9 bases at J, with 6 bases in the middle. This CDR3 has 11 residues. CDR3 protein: CASSFEVEQFF. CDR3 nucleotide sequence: TGTGCCAGCAGCTTTGAGGTTGAGCAGTTCTTC.